This TCR beta chain comes out of a study of shared clonotypes between healthy human individuals. For the study at large: Per-donor plates numbered three CD4 naive, three CD4 memory, two CD8 naive and one CD8 memory. Notes on the study in general: A small donor pool kept down the genetic and exposure-history diversity that was represented. Naive CD4 clonotypes were shared across a handful of donors at approximately 5.3%.

In regard to this clone: Its antigen is still unknown.

The naive CD8 fraction comprised CD45RO-negative cells positively selected for CCR7 and excluded terminally differentiated effector memory CD45RA+ cells. Every donor was a Caucasian adult from Nashville, Tennessee. TCRdb keeps only in-frame clones here, not all; method: immunoSEQ multiplex PCR. The table lists about 2 million clones, about 95% of them singletons. This CDR3 is built from 14 residues. V was shortened by 4 bases and J by 6 bases, with 13 bases between the two germline ends. In germline, CDR1 is MNHEY, CDR2 SVGAGI. This clonotype originated in a man aged 18 to 30 in good health. V and J are TRBV6-5 and TRBJ2-1; no definite D call. Sequenced sample: naive CD8+ T cells sorted from blood. The CDR3 loop is CASSSLPVGNEQFF. The CDR3 DNA is TGTGCCAGCAGTTCACTACCCGTGGGCAATGAGCAGTTCTTC.